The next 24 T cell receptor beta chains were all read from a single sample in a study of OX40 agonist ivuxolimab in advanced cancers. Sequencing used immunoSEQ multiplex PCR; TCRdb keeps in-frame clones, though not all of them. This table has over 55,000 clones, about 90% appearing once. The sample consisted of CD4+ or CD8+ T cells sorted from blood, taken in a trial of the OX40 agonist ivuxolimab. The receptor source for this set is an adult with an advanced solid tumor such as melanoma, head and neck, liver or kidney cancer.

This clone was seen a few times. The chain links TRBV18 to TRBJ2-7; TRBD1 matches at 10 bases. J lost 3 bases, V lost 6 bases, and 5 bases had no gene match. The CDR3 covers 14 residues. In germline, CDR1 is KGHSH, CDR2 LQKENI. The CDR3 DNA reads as TGTGCCAGCTCGGACAGGGGGAATAGCTACGAGCAGTACTTC. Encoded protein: CASSDRGNSYEQYF.

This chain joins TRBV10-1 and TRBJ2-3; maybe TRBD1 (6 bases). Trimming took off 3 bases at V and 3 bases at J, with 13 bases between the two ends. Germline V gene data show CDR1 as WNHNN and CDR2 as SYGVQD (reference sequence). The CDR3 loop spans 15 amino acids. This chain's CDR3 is CASSDQGSGTDTQYF. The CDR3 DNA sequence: TGCGCCAGCAGTGACCAGGGGTCGGGGACAGATACGCAGTATTTT.

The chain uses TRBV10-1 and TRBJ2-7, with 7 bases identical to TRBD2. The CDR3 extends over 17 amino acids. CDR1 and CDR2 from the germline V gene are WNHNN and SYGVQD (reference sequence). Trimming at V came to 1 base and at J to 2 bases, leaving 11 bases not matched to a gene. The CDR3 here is CASSEWTSIQGTYEQYF. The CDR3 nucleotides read TGCGCCAGCAGTGAGTGGACTAGTATTCAAGGGACCTACGAGCAGTACTTC.

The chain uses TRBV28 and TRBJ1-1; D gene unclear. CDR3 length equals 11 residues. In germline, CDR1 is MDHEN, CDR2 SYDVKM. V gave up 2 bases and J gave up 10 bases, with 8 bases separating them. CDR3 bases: TGTGCCAGCAGTTTACTTCGGGGAGCTTTCTTT. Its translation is CASSLLRGAFF.

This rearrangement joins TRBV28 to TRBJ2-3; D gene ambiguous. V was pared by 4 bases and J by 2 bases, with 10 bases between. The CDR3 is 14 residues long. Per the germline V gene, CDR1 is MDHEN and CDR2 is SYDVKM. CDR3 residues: CASSYMANTDTQYF. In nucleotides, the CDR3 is TGTGCCAGCAGTTACATGGCTAACACAGATACGCAGTATTTT.

The CDR3 DNA is TGCGCCAGCAGCCAAGAGGTTGGCAGCCATTCACCCCTCCACTTT. Encoded protein: CASSQEVGSHSPLHF. This chain links TRBV4-3 with TRBJ1-6; D call uncertain. V gave up 0 bases and J gave up 8 bases, with 11 bases separating them. Per the germline V gene, CDR1 is LGHNA and CDR2 is YSLEER. CDR3 length equals 15 residues.

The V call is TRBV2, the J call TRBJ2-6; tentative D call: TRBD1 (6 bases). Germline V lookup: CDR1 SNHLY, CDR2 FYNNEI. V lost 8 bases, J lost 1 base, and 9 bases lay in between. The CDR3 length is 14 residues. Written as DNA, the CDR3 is TGTGCCAGCTCCACAGGGTCTGGGGCCAACGTCCTGACTTTC. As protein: CASSTGSGANVLTF.

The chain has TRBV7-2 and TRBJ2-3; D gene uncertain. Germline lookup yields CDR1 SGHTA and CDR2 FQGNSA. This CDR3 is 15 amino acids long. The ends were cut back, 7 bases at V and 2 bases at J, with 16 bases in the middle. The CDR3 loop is CASTDTASITDTQYF. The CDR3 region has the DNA TGTGCCAGCACCGACACAGCGTCTATCACAGATACGCAGTATTTT.

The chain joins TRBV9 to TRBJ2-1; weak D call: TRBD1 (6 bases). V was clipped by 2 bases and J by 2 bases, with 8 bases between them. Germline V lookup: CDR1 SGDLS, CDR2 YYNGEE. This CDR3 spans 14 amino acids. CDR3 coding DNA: TGTGCCAGCAGCGTGAAGGGGGCCTACAATGAGCAGTTCTTC. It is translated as CASSVKGAYNEQFF.

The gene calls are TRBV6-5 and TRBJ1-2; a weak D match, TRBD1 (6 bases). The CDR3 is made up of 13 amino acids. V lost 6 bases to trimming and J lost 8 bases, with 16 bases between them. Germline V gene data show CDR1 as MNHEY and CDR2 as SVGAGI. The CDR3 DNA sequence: TGTGCCAGCAGGAACCCAGGGGTGGGAGGCTACACCTTC. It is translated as CASRNPGVGGYTF.

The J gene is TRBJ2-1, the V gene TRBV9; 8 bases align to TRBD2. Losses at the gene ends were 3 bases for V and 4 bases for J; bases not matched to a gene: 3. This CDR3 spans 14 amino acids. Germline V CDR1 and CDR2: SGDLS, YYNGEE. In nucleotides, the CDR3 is TGTGCCAGCAGCGCTAGCGGGTTGTACAATGAGCAGTTCTTC. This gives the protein CASSASGLYNEQFF.

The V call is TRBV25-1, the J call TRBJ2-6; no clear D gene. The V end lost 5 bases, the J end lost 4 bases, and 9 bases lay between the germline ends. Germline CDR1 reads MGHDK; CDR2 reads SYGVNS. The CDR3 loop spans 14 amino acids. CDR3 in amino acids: CASSHLPGANVLTF. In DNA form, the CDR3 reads TGTGCCAGCAGTCATCTACCCGGGGCCAACGTCCTGACTTTC.

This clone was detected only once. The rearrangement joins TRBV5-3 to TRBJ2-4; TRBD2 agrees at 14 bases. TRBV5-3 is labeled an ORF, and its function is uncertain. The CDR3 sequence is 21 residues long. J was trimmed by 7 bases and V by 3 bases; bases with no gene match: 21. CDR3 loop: CARSCPMRMTSGRARGNIQYF. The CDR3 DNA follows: TGTGCCAGAAGCTGCCCTATGCGGATGACTAGCGGGAGGGCCAGAGGCAACATTCAGTACTTC.

The CDR3 is CATSIRDATYEQYF. CDR3 sequence (DNA): TGTGCCACCAGCATCCGGGACGCAACCTACGAGCAGTACTTC. The J gene is TRBJ2-7, the V gene TRBV15; either TRBD1 or TRBD2 may fit D (5 bases each). CDR1 and CDR2 (germline): LNHNV, YYDKDF (reference sequence). The V gene lost 4 bases and the J gene lost 2 bases, with 12 bases spanning the gap. There are 14 residues in the CDR3.

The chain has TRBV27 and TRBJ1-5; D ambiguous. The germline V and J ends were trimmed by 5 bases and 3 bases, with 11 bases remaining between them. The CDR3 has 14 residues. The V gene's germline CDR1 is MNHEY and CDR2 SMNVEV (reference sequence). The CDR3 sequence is CASSTGGPNQPQHF. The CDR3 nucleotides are TGTGCCAGCAGTACCGGAGGGCCCAATCAGCCCCAGCATTTT.

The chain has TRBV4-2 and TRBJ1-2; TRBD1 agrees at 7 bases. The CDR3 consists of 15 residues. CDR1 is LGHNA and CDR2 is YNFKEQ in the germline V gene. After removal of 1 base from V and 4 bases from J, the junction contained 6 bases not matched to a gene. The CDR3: CASSQGTDRVYGYTF. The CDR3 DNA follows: TGTGCCAGCAGCCAAGGTACAGACAGGGTCTATGGCTACACCTTC.

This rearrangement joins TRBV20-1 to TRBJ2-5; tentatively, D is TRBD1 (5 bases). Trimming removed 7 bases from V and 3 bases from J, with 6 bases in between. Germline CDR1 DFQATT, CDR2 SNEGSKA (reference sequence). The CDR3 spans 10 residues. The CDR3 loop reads CSGQKETQYF. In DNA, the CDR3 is TGCAGTGGACAGAAAGAGACCCAGTACTTC.

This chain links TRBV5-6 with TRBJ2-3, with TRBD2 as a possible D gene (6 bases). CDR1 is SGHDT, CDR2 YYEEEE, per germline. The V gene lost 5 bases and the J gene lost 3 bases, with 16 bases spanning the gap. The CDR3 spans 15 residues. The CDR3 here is CASSLTRVGTDTQYF. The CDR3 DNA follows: TGTGCCAGCAGTCTGACTAGGGTGGGTACAGATACGCAGTATTTT.

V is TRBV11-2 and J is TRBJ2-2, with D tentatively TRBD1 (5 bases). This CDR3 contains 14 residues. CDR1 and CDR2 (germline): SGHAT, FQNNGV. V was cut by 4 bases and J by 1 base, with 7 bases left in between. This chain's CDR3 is CASSSTGNTGELFF. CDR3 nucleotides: TGTGCCAGCAGCTCAACAGGGAACACCGGGGAGCTGTTTTTT.

As DNA, the CDR3 is TGTGCCAGCAGCTTAGTCCGGGGGACAGCCCCCGAGCAGTACTTC. Amino acid sequence: CASSLVRGTAPEQYF. V is TRBV7-2 and J is TRBJ2-7; D possibly corresponds to TRBD1 (7 bases). Trimming took off 1 base at V and 6 bases at J, with 16 bases between the two ends. Germline lookup yields CDR1 SGHTA and CDR2 FQGNSA. The CDR3 spans 15 residues.

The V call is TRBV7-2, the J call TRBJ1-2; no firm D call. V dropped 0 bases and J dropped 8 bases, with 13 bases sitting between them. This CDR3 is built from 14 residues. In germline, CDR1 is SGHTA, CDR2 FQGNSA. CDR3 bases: TGTGCCAGCAGCTTAGCCCAGCAGGTTTCCGGCTACACCTTC. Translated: CASSLAQQVSGYTF.

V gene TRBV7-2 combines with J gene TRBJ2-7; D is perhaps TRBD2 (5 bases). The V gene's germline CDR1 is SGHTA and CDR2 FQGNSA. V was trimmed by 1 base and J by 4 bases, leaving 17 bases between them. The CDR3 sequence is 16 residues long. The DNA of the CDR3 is TGTGCCAGCAGCTTAGGGGCACGACGGGGTTTTTACGAGCAGTACTTC. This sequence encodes CASSLGARRGFYEQYF.

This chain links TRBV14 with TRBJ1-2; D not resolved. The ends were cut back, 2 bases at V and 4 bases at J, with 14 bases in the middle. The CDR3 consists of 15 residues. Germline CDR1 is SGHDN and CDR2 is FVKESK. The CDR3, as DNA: TGTGCCAGCAGCCAACAAAGTATCTCAAGCTATGGCTACACCTTC. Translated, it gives CASSQQSISSYGYTF.

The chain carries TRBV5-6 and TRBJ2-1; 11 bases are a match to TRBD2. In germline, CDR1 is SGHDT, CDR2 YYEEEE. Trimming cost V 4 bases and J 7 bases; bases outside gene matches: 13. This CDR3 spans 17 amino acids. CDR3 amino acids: CASSPKWVAGGPNEQFF. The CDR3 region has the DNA TGTGCCAGCAGCCCAAAATGGGTAGCGGGAGGGCCAAATGAGCAGTTCTTC.